These T cell receptor beta chains were read from a single sample in a study of blood T cell repertoires in COVID-19. Profiling relied on immunoSEQ multiplex PCR, and the TCRdb table lists in-frame clones only, not all of them. The repertoire holds roughly 120,000 clones, with over 75% as singletons. Sequencing used peripheral blood. All receptors derive from a human donor with active COVID-19. The donor label of this sample is uncertain. CDR3s include the opening cysteine and the closing phenylalanine or tryptophan. A D gene is named only where the DNA matches it firmly. Clone size is shown for a subset of rows, as once, few, many or a class of expanded clone.

d_gene: TRBD1; len: 17; abundance: -; v_gene: TRBV5-1; j_gene: TRBJ1-3; CDR3aa: CASSFGGQRRSGNTIYF; CDR3nt: TGCGCCAGCAGCTTTGGGGGACAGAGACGCTCTGGAAACACCATATATTTT
d_gene: TRBD2; len: 14; abundance: -; v_gene: TRBV19; j_gene: TRBJ2-3; CDR3aa: CASSATSGGGPQYF; CDR3nt: TGTGCCAGTAGTGCGACTAGCGGGGGGGGTCCCCAGTATTTT
d_gene: -; len: 12; abundance: -; v_gene: TRBV6-1; j_gene: TRBJ1-2; CDR3aa: CASSDGGYGYTF; CDR3nt: TGTGCCAGCAGTGACGGGGGATATGGCTACACCTTC
d_gene: TRBD1; len: 16; abundance: -; v_gene: TRBV6-6; j_gene: TRBJ2-1; CDR3aa: CASSYVMTGGRDEQFF; CDR3nt: TGTGCCAGCAGTTACGTGATGACAGGGGGCCGGGATGAGCAGTTCTTC
d_gene: -; len: 14; abundance: once; v_gene: TRBV5-1; j_gene: TRBJ1-1; CDR3aa: CASSLWGMNTEAFF; CDR3nt: TGCGCCAGCAGCTTGTGGGGCATGAACACTGAAGCTTTCTTT
d_gene: -; len: 17; abundance: -; v_gene: TRBV9; j_gene: TRBJ1-1; CDR3aa: CASSVGFRVRGDTEAFF; CDR3nt: TGTGCCAGCAGCGTAGGGTTTCGTGTTAGGGGTGACACTGAAGCTTTCTTT
d_gene: TRBD2; len: 15; abundance: -; v_gene: TRBV28; j_gene: TRBJ2-2; CDR3aa: CASSWRGMNTGELFF; CDR3nt: TGTGCCAGCAGTTGGCGGGGGATGAACACCGGGGAGCTGTTTTTT
d_gene: -; len: 15; abundance: -; v_gene: TRBV29-1; j_gene: TRBJ1-1; CDR3aa: CSVGTAGVLNTEAFF; CDR3nt: TGCAGCGTTGGTACCGCAGGGGTTTTGAACACTGAAGCTTTCTTT
d_gene: -; len: 14; abundance: -; v_gene: TRBV19; j_gene: TRBJ2-3; CDR3aa: CASRNHTTADTQYF; CDR3nt: TGTGCCAGTAGGAACCATACGACAGCGGATACGCAGTATTTT
d_gene: -; len: 13; abundance: -; v_gene: TRBV9; j_gene: TRBJ2-5; CDR3aa: CASRGQAEETQYF; CDR3nt: TGTGCCAGCAGGGGCCAGGCCGAAGAGACCCAGTACTTC
d_gene: -; len: 13; abundance: -; v_gene: TRBV3-1/TRBV3-2; j_gene: TRBJ1-2; CDR3aa: CASSQDTGSGYTF; CDR3nt: TGTGCCAGCAGCCAAGATACGGGTTCTGGCTACACCTTC
d_gene: TRBD2; len: 16; abundance: -; v_gene: TRBV4-3; j_gene: TRBJ2-2; CDR3aa: CASSQGSGGATGELFF; CDR3nt: TGCGCCAGCAGCCAGGGTAGCGGGGGGGCGACCGGGGAGCTGTTTTTT